This T cell receptor (beta chain) appears in the sequencing data of a study of shared clonotypes between healthy human individuals. Study-wide context: Every donor yielded three CD4 naive, three CD4 memory, two CD8 naive and one CD8 memory plate.

Broader study findings: Sampling involved blood alone; tissue repertoires likely differ. Though the depth was large, rarefaction showed that sorted-subset sequencing was incomplete. Genetic and exposure-history diversity was limited by the few donors.

Sequenced by immunoSEQ multiplex PCR; TCRdb stores in-frame clones only, minus some. The data contain about 2 million clones, over 85% of them singletons. Cells designated naive CD8 were CD45RO-negative and were positively selected for CCR7, with terminally differentiated effector memory CD45RA+ cells excluded. This clone turned up a few times. Its antigen is still unknown. Additional DNA sequences in this sample encode the identical CDR3. The germline CDR1 and CDR2 sequences are MNHEY and SVGAGI. The V and J ends lost 0 bases and 5 bases, in that order; junction bases with no gene match: 0. The CDR3 runs to 13 residues.

The chain carries TRBV6-5 and TRBJ1-2, with 7 positions matching TRBD1. The TCR comes from a man younger than 35 in good health. Sequenced sample: naive CD8+ T cells sorted from blood. CDR3 region: CASSYSTGYGYTF. CDR3 coding DNA: TGTGCCAGCAGTTACTCGACAGGGTATGGCTACACCTTC.